Sequencing of this T cell receptor (beta chain) was carried out in a study of human T cells and chemical hapten exposure. Overall study: Slight volume differences across pooled libraries mainly accounted for varying per-sample TCR yields. Study results and caveats: TCRs above 1 in 1000 frequency stayed constant with DPC sensitization.

Specified time point: pre-sensitization, week 0. The treatment was: therapeutic diphenylcyclopropenone sensitization with weekly scalp DPC. The germline CDR1 and CDR2 sequences are SGHNT and YENEEA. This CDR3 is 14 amino acids long. Deletions cut 2 bases from V and 2 bases from J, with 10 bases between. This clonotype has a handful of counts. The antigen remains unidentified. In the authors' workflow: Sequenced samples showed a median of approximately 96,000 TCRs each, with counts running from 23,224 to 690,600. In TCRdb, the RACE reads were re-called with MiXCR into one record per CDR3 protein. Clone size and V and J calls follow TCRdb, not the original study. The sample has about 80,000 distinct CDR3 sequences; about 15% are singletons.

This receptor was taken from a woman between 45 and 60 years old with alopecia areata. Some clones in this sample may be carry-over from other donors' samples. This chain uses TRBV11-3 with TRBJ2-7; no clear D gene. Sequencing used whole blood, obtained in connection with sensitization to the hapten diphenylcyclopropenone (DPC). CDR3 residues: CASSLPGGTYEQYF. CDR3 bases: TGTGCCAGCAGCTTACCGGGCGGAACCTACGAGCAGTACTTC. The complete variable domain, with remaining parts taken from reference TRBV11-3 and TRBJ2-7, reads EAGVVQSPRYKIIEKKQPVAFWCNPISGHNTLYWYLQNLGQGPELLIRYENEEAVDDSQLPKDRFSAERLKGVDSTLKIQPAELGDSAVYLCASSLPGGTYEQYFGPGTRLTVT.